The subject of this entry is one TCR beta chain. Its specificity is not known. These data come from a study of T cell clones after liver transplantation. The wider study: Patients counted as tolerant after at least one year off all immunosuppression, enzymes not exceeding twice normal. Whole-study results and caveats: Graft donor-reactive T cells may have migrated into the graft rather than being deleted. Compared with third party-reactive sequences, donor-reactive ones declined more, independent of withdrawal success. The donor-reactive repertoire was only partly measurable in a couple of subjects, lacking donor cells.

Method: immunoSEQ multiplex PCR; TCRdb's copy keeps in-frame clones and lacks some. The table has tens of thousands of clones, about four fifths seen once. This clonotype originated in a human patient who received a liver transplant. Some T cells may possibly be graft donor cells. The material sequenced was CD4+ T cells from blood, taken 12 months after liver transplant.

In DNA, the CDR3 is TGCAGCGCCTTACCGGGGCAGTTAGAGACCCAGTACTTC. Protein sequence: CSALPGQLETQYF. The chain is built from TRBV29-1 and TRBJ2-5; tentatively, D is TRBD1 or TRBD2 (5 bases each). Germline V lookup: CDR1 SQVTM, CDR2 ANQGSEA. This CDR3 has 13 residues. The ends were cut back, 7 bases at V and 4 bases at J, with 16 bases in the middle.